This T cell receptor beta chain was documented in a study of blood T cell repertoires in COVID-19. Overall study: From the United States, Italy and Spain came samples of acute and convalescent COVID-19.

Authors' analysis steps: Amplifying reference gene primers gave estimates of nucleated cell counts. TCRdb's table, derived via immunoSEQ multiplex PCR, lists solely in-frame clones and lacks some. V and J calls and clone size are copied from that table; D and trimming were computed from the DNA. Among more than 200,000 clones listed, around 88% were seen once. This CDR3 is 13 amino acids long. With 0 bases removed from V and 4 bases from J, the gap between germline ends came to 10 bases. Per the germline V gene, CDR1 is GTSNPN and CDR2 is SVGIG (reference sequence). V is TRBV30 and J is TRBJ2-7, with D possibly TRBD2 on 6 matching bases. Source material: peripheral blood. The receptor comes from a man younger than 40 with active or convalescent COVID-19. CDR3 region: CAWSVDSGYEQYF. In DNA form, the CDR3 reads TGTGCCTGGAGTGTTGACAGCGGGTACGAGCAGTACTTC. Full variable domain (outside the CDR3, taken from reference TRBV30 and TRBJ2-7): SQTIHQWPATLVQPVGSPLSLECTVEGTSNPNLYWYRQAAGRGLQLLFYSVGIGQISSEVPQNLSASRPQDRQFILSSKKLLLSDSGFYLCAWSVDSGYEQYFGPGTRLTVT.